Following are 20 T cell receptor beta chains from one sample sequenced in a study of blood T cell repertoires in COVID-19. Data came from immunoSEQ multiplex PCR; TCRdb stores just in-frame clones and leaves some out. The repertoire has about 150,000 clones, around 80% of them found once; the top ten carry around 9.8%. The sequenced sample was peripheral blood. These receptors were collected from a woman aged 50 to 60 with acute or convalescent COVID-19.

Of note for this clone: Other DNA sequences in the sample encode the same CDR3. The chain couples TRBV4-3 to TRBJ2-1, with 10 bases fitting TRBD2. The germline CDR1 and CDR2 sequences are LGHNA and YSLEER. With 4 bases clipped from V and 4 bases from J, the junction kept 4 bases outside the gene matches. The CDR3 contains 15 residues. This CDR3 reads CASSLGLAEYNEQFF. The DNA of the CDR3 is TGCGCCAGCAGCCTTGGACTAGCGGAATACAATGAGCAGTTCTTC.

The CDR3 is CASSPRTGGSYEQYF. The DNA for the CDR3 is TGTGCCAGCAGCCCCCGGACAGGGGGCTCCTACGAGCAGTACTTC. The chain links TRBV7-9 to TRBJ2-7, with 10 nucleotides matching TRBD1. The CDR3 has 15 residues. The germline CDR1 and CDR2 sequences are SEHNR and FQNEAQ (reference sequence). J was trimmed by 0 bases and V by 5 bases; bases with no gene match: 4.

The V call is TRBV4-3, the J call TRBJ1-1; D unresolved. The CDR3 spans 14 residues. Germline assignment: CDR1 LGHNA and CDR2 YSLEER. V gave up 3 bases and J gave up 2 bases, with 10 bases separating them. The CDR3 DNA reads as TGCGCCAGCAGCCATTGGCAGGCAAACACTGAAGCTTTCTTT. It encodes CASSHWQANTEAFF.

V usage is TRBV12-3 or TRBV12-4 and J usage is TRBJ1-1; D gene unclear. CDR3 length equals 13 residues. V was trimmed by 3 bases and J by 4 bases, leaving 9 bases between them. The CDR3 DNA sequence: TGTGCCAGCAGTTTCGCAGCGACCACTGAAGCTTTCTTT. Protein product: CASSFAATTEAFF.

CDR3 sequence: CASCYAGTVSYEQYF. CDR3 in DNA: TGTGCCAGCTGCTATGCCGGGACAGTCTCCTACGAGCAGTACTTC. This chain joins TRBV6-5 and TRBJ2-7; 7 bases agree with TRBD1. The CDR3 is made up of 15 amino acids. Germline assignment: CDR1 MNHEY and CDR2 SVGAGI. V lost 8 bases and J lost 0; bases outside the gene matches: 10.

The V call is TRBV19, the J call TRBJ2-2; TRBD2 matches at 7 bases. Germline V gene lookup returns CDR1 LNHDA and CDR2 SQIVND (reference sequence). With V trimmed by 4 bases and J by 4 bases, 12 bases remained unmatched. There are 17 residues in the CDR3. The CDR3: CASSKWSGGVFTGELFF. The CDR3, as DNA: TGTGCCAGTAGTAAGTGGTCGGGGGGAGTTTTCACCGGGGAGCTGTTTTTT. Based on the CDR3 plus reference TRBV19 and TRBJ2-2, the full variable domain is DGGITQSPKYLFRKEGQNVTLSCEQNLNHDAMYWYRQDPGQGLRLIYYSQIVNDFQKGDIAEGYSVSREKKESFPLTVTSAQKNPTAFYLCASSKWSGGVFTGELFFGEGSRLTVL.

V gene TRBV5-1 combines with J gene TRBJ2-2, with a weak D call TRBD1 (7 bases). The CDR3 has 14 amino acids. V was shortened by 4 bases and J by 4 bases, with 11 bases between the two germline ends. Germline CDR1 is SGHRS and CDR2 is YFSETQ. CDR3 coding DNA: TGCGCCAGCAGCCCAGGGGGGAGCACCGGGGAGCTGTTTTTT. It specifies CASSPGGSTGELFF. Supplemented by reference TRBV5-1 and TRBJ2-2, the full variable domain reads KAGVTQTPRYLIKTRGQQVTLSCSPISGHRSVSWYQQTPGQGLQFLFEYFSETQRNKGNFPGRFSGRQFSNSRSEMNVSTLELGDSALYLCASSPGGSTGELFFGEGSRLTVL.

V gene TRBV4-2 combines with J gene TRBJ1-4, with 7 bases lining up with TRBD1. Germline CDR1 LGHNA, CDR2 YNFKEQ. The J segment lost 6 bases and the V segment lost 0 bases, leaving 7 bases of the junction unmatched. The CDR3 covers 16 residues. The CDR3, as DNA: TGTGCCAGCAGCCAAGATGAAGGGCAGGGGGATGAAAAACTGTTTTTT. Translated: CASSQDEGQGDEKLFF.

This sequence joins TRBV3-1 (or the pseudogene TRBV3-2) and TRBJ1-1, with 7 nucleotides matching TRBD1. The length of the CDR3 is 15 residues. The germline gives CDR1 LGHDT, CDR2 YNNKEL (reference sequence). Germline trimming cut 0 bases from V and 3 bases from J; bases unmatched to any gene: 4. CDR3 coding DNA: TGTGCCAGCAGCCAAGAGCGAGGGGGCGACACTGAAGCTTTCTTT. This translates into CASSQERGGDTEAFF.

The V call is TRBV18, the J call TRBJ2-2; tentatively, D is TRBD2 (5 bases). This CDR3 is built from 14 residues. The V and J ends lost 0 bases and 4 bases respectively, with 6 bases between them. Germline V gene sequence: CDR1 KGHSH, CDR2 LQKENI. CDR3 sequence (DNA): TGTGCCAGCTCACCACCGGGGAGCACCGGGGAGCTGTTTTTT. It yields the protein CASSPPGSTGELFF.

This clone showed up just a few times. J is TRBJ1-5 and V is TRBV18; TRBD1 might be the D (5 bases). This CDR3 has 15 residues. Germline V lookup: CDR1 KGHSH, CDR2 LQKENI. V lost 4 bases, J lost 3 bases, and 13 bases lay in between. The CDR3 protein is CASSLNRQNNQPQHF. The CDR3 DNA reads TGTGCCAGCTCACTTAATCGACAGAACAATCAGCCCCAGCATTTT.

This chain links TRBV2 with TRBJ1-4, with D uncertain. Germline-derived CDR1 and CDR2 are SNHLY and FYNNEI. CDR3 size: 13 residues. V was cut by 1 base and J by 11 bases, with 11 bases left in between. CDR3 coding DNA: TGTGCCAGCAGTGAAGATGTGCGGGGTAAACTGTTTTTT. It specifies CASSEDVRGKLFF.

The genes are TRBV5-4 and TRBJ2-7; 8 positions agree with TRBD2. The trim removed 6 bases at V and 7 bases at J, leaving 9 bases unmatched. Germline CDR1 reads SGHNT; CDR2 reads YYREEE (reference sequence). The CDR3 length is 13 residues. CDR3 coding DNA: TGTGCCAGCAACTTAGCGGGAACTCGGGAGCAGTACTTC. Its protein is CASNLAGTREQYF.

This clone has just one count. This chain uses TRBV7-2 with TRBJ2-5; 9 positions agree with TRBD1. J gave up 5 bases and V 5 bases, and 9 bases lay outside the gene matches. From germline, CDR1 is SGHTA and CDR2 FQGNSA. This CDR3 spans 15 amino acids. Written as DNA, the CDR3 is TGTGCCAGCAGCGCGGACAGGGGTTTGTCGGAGACCCAGTACTTC. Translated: CASSADRGLSETQYF.

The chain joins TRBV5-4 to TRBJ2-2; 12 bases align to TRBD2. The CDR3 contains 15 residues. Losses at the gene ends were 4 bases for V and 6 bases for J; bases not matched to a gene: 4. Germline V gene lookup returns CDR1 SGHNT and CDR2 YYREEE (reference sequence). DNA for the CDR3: TGTGCCAGCAGCGTGACTAGCGGGGGATCCGGGGAGCTGTTTTTT. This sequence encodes CASSVTSGGSGELFF.

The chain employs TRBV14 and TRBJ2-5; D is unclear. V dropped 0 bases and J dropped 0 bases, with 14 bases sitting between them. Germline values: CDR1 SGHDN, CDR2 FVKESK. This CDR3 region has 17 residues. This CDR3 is CASSQDQFDWDQETQYF. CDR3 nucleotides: TGTGCCAGCAGCCAAGATCAATTCGACTGGGACCAAGAGACCCAGTACTTC.

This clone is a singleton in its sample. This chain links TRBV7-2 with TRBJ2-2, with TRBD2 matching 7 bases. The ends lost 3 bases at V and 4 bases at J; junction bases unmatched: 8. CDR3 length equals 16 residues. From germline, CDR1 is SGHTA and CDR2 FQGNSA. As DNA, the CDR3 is TGTGCCAGCAGCTTTAGATGGGGGGGTGGCACCGGGGAGCTGTTTTTT. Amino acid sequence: CASSFRWGGGTGELFF.

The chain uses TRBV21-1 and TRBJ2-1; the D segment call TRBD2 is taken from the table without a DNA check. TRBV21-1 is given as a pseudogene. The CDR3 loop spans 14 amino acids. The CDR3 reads CASSKGGLAGEQFF. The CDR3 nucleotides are TGTGCCAGCAGCAAAGGGGGACTAGCGGGAGAGCAGTTCTTC.

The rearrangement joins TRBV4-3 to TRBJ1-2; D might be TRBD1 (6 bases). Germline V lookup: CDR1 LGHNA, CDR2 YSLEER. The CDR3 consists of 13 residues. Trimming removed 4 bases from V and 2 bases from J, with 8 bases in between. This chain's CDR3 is CASSRTDNYGYTF. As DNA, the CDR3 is TGCGCCAGCAGCCGGACAGACAACTATGGCTACACCTTC.

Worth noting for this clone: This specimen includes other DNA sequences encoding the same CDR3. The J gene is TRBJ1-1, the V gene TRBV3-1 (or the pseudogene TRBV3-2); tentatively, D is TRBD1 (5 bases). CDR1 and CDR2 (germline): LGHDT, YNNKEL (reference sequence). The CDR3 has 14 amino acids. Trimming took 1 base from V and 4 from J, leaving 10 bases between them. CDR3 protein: CASSQAGQGTEAFF. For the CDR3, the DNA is TGTGCCAGCAGCCAAGCCGGTCAGGGCACTGAAGCTTTCTTT.